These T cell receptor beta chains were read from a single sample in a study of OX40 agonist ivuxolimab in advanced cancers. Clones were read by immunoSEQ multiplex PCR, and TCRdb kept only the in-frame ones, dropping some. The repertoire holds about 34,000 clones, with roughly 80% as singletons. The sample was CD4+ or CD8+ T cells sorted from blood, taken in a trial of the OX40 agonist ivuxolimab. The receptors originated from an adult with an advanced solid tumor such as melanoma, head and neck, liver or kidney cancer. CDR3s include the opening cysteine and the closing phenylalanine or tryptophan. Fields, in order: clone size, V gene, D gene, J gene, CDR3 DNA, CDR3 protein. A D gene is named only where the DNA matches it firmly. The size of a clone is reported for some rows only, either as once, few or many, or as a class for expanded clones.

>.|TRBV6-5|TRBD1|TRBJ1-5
TGTGCCAGCAGGCGGACAGGGGATAGCAATCAGCCCCAGCATTTT
CASRRTGDSNQPQHF
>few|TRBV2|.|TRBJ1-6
TGTGCCAGTCTTCGCAGGCAGGGTTCACCCCTCCACTTT
CASLRRQGSPLHF
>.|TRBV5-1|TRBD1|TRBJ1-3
TGCGCCAGCAGCACGGGACAGGGGAGAACTGGAAACACCATATATTTT
CASSTGQGRTGNTIYF
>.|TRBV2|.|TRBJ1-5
TGTGCCAGCAGTGAACGAGGGCAGAGGAGCAATCAGCCCCAGCATTTT
CASSERGQRSNQPQHF
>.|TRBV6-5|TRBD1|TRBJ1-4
TGTGCCAGCAGTTACTCGCCGGGACAGGGGTCAGAAAAACTGTTTTTT
CASSYSPGQGSEKLFF
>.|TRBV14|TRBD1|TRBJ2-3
TGTGCCAGCAGCACCAAGACAGGGGGCACAGATACGCAGTATTTT
CASSTKTGGTDTQYF
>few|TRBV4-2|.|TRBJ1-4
TGTGCCAGCAGCTTAGACAGAACTAATGAAAAACTGTTTTTT
CASSLDRTNEKLFF
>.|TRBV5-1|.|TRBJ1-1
TGCGCCAGCACCCTGACAGAAAACACTGAAGCTTTCTTT
CASTLTENTEAFF
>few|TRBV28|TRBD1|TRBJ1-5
TGTGCCAGCCTTGGACAGGGGGATCAGCCCCAGCATTTT
CASLGQGDQPQHF
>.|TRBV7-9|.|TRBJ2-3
TGTGCCAGCAGCACACAGGGTCCGACAGATACGCAGTATTTT
CASSTQGPTDTQYF
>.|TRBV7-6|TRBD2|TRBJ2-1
TGTGCCAGCAGCCTACTAGCGGGGGGGAGCAATGAGCAGTTCTTC
CASSLLAGGSNEQFF
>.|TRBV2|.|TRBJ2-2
TGTGCCAGCACCCCATCCCCACAAGGGGGGACCGGGGAGCTGTTTTTT
CASTPSPQGGTGELFF
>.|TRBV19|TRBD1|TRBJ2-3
TGTGCCAGTAGTATATCGTCAGGGGGCTTAGATACGCAGTATTTT
CASSISSGGLDTQYF
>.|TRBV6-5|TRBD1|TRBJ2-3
TGTGCCAGCAGTAGGACAGGGGATACGCAGTATTTT
CASSRTGDTQYF
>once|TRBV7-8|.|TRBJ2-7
TGTGCCAGCAGCCGGACGGATTCCTACGAGCAGTACTTC
CASSRTDSYEQYF
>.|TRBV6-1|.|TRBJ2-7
TGTGCCAGCAGCCAGGGCCCTTACGAGCAGTACTTC
CASSQGPYEQYF
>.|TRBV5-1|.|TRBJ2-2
TGCGCCAGCAGCTTCTTACTTGTCAGGGCGGGCGGGGAGCTGTTTTTT
CASSFLLVRAGGELFF
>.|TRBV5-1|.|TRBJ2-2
TGCGCCAGCAGCTCGGGACAAGGGGGTCCCGGGGAGCTGTTTTTT
CASSSGQGGPGELFF
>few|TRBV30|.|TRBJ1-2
TGTGCCTGGAGTAGCACCGTCTGGGGCTACACCTTC
CAWSSTVWGYTF
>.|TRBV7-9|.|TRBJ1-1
TGTGCCAGCAGCTTAGGGGGAGGAAACACTGAAGCTTTCTTT
CASSLGGGNTEAFF
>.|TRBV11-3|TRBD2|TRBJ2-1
TGTGCCAGCAGCTTAGATGTCAGCGGGAACAATGAGCAGTTCTTC
CASSLDVSGNNEQFF
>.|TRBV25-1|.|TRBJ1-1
TGTGCCAGCAGTGCCCAAGCAGTAAACACTGAAGCTTTCTTT
CASSAQAVNTEAFF
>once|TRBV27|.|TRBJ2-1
TGTGCCAGCAGTTCCCCTCCGGACAATGAGCAGTTCTTC
CASSSPPDNEQFF
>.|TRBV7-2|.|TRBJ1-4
TGTGCCAGCAGCCTACAGGGTTTTACTAATGAAAAACTGTTTTTT
CASSLQGFTNEKLFF
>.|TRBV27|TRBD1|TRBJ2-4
TGTGCCAGCAGTTTATCCCCACAGGGGGCTACCAAAAACATTCAGTACTTC
CASSLSPQGATKNIQYF
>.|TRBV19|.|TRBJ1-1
TGTGCCAGTAGTATCCGGGGGGTGAACACTGAAGCTTTCTTT
CASSIRGVNTEAFF
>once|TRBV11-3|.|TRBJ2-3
TGTGCCAGCAGCTTCCAGGGGACAGATACGCAGTATTTT
CASSFQGTDTQYF
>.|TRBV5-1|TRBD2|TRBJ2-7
TGCGCCAGCAGCTTTCGGACTAGCGCAAACGAGCAGTACTTC
CASSFRTSANEQYF
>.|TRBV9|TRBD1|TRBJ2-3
TGTGCCAGCAGCCGGGACAGTAGCACAGATACGCAGTATTTT
CASSRDSSTDTQYF
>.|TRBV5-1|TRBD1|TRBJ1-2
TGCGCCAGCAGCTTGGATCAGGGGGGAAACTATGGCTACACCTTC
CASSLDQGGNYGYTF
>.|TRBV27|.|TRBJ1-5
TGTGCCAGCAGTTTCAATAGGGGAGGTCAGCCCCAGCATTTT
CASSFNRGGQPQHF
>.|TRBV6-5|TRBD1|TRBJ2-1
TGTGCCAGCAGCGACAGGGATAACTACAATGAGCAGTTCTTC
CASSDRDNYNEQFF
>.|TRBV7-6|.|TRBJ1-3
TGTGCCAGCAGCTCCCCGCAGCGCAGCTCTGGAAACACCATATATTTT
CASSSPQRSSGNTIYF
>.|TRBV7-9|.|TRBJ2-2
TGTGCCAGCAGCTCCGGCGGGGGCCAAAACACCGGGGAGCTGTTTTTT
CASSSGGGQNTGELFF
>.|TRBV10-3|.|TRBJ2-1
TGTGCCATCAGTGGGGGTGAAATTGGCAATGAGCAGTTCTTC
CAISGGEIGNEQFF
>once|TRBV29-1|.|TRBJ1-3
TGCAGCGTTCACAGCCCAAACTCTGGAAACACCATATATTTT
CSVHSPNSGNTIYF
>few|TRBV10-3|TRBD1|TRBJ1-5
TGTGCCACCGGGGGTCGGGACAGCACGAATCAGCCCCAGCATTTT
CATGGRDSTNQPQHF
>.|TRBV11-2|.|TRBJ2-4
TGTGCCAGCAGCTCGGGCCCGGAGAACATTCAGTACTTC
CASSSGPENIQYF
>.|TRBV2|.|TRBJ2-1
TGTGCCAGCAGTGGGCCTCCTCCAAGGGAGCAGTTCTTC
CASSGPPPREQFF
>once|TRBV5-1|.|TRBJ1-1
TGCGCCAGCAGCTTGGGGCGATCGGTGAACACTGAAGCTTTCTTT
CASSLGRSVNTEAFF
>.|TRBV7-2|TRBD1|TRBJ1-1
TGTGCCAGCAGCCAACAGGACAGGTCCGGCACTGAAGCTTTCTTT
CASSQQDRSGTEAFF
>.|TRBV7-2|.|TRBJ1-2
TGTGCCAGCAGCTTAGGGCGGTCCGGCTACACCTTC
CASSLGRSGYTF
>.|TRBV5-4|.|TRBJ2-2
TGTGCCAGCAGCTTGGCAGGGGTAGGGACCGGGGAGCTGTTTTTT
CASSLAGVGTGELFF
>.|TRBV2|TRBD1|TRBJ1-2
TGTGCCAGCAGTGGACAGGGGGTAGGTGGCTACACCTTC
CASSGQGVGGYTF
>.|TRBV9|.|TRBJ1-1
TGTGCCAGCAGCCCCCCAGGGCGGACTGAAGCTTTCTTT
CASSPPGRTEAFF